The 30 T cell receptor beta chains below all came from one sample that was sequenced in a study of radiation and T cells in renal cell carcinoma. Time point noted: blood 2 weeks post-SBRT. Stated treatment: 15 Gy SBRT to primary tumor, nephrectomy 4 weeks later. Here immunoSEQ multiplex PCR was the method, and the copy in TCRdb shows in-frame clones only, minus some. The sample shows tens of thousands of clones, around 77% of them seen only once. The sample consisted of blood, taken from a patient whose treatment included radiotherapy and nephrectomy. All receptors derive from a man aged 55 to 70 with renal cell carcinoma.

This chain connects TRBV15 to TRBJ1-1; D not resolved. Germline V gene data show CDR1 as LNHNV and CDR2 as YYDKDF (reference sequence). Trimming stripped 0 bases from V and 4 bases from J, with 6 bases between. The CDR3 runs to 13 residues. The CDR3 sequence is CATSRDKPTEAFF. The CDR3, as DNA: TGTGCCACCAGCAGAGACAAGCCCACTGAAGCTTTCTTT. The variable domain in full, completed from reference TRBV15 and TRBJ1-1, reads DAMVIQNPRYQVTQFGKPVTLSCSQTLNHNVMYWYQQKSSQAPKLLFHYYDKDFNNEADTPDNFQSRRPNTSFCFLDIRSPGLGDTAMYLCATSRDKPTEAFFGQGTRLTVV.

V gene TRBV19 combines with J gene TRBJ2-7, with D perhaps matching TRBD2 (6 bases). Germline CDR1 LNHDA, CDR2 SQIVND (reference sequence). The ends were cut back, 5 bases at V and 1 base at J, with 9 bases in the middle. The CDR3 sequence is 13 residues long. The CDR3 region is CASSPRESYEQYF. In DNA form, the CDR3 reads TGTGCCAGTAGTCCACGGGAGTCCTACGAGCAGTACTTC.

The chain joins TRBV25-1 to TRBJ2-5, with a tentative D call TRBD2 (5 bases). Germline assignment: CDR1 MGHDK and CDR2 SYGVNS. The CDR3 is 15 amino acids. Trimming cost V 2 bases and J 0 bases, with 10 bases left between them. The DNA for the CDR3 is TGTGCCAGCAGTGAACTGGGAGAGTACCAAGAGACCCAGTACTTC. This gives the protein CASSELGEYQETQYF.

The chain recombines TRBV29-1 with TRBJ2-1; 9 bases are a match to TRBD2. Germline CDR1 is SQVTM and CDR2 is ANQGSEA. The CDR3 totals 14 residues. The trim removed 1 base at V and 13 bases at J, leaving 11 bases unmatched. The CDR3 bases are TGCAGCGTTGAAGGGTCTAGCGGGGACGGGTCTCAGTTCTTC. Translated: CSVEGSSGDGSQFF.

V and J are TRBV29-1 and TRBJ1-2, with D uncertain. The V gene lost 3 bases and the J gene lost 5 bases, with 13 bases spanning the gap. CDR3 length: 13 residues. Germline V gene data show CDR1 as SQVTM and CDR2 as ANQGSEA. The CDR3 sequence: CSVDSDNAYGYTF. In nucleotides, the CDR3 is TGCAGCGTTGACTCAGACAACGCATATGGCTACACCTTC.

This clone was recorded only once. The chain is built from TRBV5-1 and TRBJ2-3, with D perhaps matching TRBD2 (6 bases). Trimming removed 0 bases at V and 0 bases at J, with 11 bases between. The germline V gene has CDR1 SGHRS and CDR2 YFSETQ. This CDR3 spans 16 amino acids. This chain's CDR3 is CASSLAAGSSTDTQYF. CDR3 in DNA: TGCGCCAGCAGCTTGGCAGCGGGTTCTAGCACAGATACGCAGTATTTT.

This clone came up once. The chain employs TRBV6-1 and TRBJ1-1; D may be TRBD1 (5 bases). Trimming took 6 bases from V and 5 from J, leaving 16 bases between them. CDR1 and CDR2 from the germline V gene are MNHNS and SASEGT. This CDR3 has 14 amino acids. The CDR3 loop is CASSPQASQTEAFF. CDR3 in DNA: TGTGCCAGCAGCCCACAGGCCTCACAGACTGAAGCTTTCTTT.

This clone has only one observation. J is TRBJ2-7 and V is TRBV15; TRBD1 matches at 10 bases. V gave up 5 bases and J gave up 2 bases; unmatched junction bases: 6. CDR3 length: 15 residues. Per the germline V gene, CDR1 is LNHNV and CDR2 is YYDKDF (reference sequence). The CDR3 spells CATSYPGQGAYEQYF. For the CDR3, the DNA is TGTGCCACCAGCTATCCTGGACAGGGGGCCTACGAGCAGTACTTC.

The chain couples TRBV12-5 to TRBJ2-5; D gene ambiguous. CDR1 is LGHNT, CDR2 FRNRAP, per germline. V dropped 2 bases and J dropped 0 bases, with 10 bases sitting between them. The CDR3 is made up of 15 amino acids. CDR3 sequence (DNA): TGTGCTAGTGGTTTGAATCTGGTTGACCAAGAGACCCAGTACTTC. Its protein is CASGLNLVDQETQYF.

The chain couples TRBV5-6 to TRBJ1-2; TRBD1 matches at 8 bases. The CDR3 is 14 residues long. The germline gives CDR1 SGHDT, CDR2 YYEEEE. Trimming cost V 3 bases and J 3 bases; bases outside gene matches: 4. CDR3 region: CASSWTGTDYGYTF. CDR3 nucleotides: TGTGCCAGCAGCTGGACAGGGACAGACTATGGCTACACCTTC.

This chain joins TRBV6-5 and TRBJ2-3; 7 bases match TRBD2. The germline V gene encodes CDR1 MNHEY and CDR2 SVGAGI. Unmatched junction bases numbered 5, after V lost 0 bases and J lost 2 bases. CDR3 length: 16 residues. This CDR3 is CASSYSGRGFTDTQYF. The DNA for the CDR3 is TGTGCCAGCAGTTACTCGGGGCGGGGGTTCACAGATACGCAGTATTTT.

Written as DNA, the CDR3 is TGTGCCAGCAGCTTAGCGAAAGGTGTCGGGAGTACCAATGAGCAGTTCTTC. It encodes CASSLAKGVGSTNEQFF. The chain joins TRBV7-8 to TRBJ2-1; perhaps TRBD2 as D (6 bases). Germline lookup yields CDR1 SGHVS and CDR2 FQNEAQ. The germline V and J ends were trimmed by 0 bases and 6 bases, with 18 bases remaining between them. This CDR3 comprises 17 residues.

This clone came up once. CDR3 sequence: CASSHPRVMNTEAFF. The CDR3 nucleotides are TGTGCCAGCAGCCACCCCAGGGTCATGAACACTGAAGCTTTCTTT. The V call is TRBV11-2, the J call TRBJ1-1; TRBD1 is a possible D gene (5 bases). Germline CDR1 is SGHAT and CDR2 is FQNNGV. The CDR3 has 15 residues. V lost 5 bases, J lost 0 bases, and 13 bases lay in between.

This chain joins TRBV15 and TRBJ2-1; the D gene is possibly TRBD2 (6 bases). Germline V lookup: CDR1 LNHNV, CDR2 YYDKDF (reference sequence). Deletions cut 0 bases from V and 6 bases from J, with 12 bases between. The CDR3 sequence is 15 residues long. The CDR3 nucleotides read TGTGCCACCAGCAGAGAGGCTAGCGATATCAATGAGCAGTTCTTC. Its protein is CATSREASDINEQFF.

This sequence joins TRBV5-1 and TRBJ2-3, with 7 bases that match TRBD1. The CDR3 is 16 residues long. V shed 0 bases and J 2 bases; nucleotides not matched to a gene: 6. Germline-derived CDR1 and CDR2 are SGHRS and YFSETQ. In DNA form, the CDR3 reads TGCGCCAGCAGCTTGGGGGACAGTCGACTCACAGATACGCAGTATTTT. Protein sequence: CASSLGDSRLTDTQYF.

The CDR3 sequence: CASSLIAGEQYF. CDR3 nucleotides: TGTGCCAGCAGCTTAATTGCGGGCGAGCAGTACTTC. V and J are TRBV7-6 and TRBJ2-7, with a weak D call TRBD2 (5 bases). CDR1 is SGHVS and CDR2 is FNYEAQ in the germline V gene. Trimming took 2 bases from V and 6 from J, leaving 8 bases between them. The CDR3 totals 12 residues.

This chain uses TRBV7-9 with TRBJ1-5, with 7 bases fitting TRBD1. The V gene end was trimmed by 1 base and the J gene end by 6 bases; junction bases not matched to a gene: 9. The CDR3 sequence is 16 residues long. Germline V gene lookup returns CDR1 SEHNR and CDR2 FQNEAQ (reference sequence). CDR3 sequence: CASSLGRQGGGQPQHF. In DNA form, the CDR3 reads TGTGCCAGCAGCTTAGGCAGACAGGGCGGGGGTCAGCCCCAGCATTTT. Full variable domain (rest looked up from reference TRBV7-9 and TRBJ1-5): DTGVSQNPRHKITKRGQNVTFRCDPISEHNRLYWYRQTLGQGPEFLTYFQNEAQLEKSRLLSDRFSAERPKGSFSTLEIQRTEQGDSAMYLCASSLGRQGGGQPQHFGDGTRLSIL.

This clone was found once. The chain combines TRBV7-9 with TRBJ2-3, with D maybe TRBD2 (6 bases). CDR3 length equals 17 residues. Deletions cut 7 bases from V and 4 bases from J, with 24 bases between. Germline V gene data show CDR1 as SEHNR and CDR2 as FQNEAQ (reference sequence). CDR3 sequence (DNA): TGTGCCAGCACCGAAACCGGGGACTCGAGATTTGCAGATACGCAGTATTTT. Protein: CASTETGDSRFADTQYF.

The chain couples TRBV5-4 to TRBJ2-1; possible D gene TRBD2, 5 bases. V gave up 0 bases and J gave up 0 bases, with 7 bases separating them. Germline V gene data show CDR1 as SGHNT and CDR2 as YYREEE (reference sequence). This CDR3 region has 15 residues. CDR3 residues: CASSLAGSSYNEQFF. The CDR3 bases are TGTGCCAGCAGCTTGGCGGGGAGCTCCTACAATGAGCAGTTCTTC.

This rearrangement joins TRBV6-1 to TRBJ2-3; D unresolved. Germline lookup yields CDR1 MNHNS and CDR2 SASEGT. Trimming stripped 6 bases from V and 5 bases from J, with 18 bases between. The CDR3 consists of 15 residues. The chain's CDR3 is CASRRLPAFIDTQYF. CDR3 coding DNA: TGTGCCAGCAGGAGGCTACCGGCATTCATAGATACGCAGTATTTT.

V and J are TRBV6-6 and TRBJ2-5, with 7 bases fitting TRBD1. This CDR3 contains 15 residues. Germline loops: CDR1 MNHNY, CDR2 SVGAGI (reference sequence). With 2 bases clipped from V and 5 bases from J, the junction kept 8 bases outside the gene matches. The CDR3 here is CASSYPNRGEETQYF. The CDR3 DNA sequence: TGTGCCAGCAGTTACCCAAACAGGGGTGAGGAGACCCAGTACTTC.

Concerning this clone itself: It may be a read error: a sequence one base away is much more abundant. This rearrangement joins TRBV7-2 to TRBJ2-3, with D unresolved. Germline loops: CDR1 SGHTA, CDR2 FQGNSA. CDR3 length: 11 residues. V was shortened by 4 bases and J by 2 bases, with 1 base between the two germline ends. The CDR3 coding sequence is TGTGCCAGCAGCTACACAGATACGCAGTATTTT. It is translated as CASSYTDTQYF.

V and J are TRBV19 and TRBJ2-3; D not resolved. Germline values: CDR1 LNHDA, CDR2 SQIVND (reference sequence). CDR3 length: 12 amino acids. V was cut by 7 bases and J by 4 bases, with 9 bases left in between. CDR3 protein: CASKQAPDTQYF. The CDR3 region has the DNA TGTGCCAGTAAGCAGGCCCCAGATACGCAGTATTTT.

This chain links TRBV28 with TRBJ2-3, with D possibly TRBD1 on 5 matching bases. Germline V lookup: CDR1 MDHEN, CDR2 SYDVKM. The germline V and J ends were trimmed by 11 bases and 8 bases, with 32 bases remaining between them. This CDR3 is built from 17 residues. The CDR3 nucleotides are TGTGCCTTAAAAGCGAGGACATTCAACAGGCGAGTGAGTACGCAGTATTTT. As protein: CALKARTFNRRVSTQYF.

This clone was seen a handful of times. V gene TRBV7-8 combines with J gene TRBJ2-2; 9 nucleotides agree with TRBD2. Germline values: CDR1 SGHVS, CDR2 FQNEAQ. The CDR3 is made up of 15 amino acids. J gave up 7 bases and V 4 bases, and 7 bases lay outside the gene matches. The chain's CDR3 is CASSSLAGAGGELFF. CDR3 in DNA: TGTGCCAGCAGCTCCTTAGCGGGAGCGGGCGGGGAGCTGTTTTTT.

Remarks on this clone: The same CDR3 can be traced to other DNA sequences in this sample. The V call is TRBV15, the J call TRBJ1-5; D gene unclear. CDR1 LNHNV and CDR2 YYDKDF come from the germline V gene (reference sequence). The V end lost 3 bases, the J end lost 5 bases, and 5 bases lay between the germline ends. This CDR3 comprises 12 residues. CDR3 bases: TGTGCCACCAGCAGGGAGGATCAGCCCCAGCATTTT. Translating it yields CATSREDQPQHF.

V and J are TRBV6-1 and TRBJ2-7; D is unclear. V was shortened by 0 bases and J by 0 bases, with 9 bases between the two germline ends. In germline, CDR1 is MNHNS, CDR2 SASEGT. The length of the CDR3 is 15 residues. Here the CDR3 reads CASSEAPGPSYEQYV. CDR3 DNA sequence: TGTGCCAGCAGTGAAGCTCCAGGCCCCTCCTACGAGCAGTACGTC.

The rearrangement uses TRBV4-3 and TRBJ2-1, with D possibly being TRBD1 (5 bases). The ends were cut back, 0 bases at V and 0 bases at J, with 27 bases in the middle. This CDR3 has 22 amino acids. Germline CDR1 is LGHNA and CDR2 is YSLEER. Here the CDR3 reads CASSQEKGDGRVGLSSYNEQFF. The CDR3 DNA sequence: TGCGCCAGCAGCCAAGAGAAAGGGGATGGGCGCGTGGGGCTGAGCTCCTACAATGAGCAGTTCTTC.

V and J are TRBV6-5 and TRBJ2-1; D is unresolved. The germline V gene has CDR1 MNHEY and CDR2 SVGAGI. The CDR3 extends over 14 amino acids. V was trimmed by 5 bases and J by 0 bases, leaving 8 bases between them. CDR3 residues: CASSPQSSYNEQFF. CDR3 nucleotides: TGTGCCAGCAGTCCACAAAGCTCCTACAATGAGCAGTTCTTC.

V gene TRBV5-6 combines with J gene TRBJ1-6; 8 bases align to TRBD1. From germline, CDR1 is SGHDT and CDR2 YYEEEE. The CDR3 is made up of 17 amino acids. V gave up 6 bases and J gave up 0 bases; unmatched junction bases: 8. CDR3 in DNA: TGTGCCAGCACCGGGACAGGCGACAGCTCCTATAATTCACCCCTCCACTTT. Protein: CASTGTGDSSYNSPLHF.